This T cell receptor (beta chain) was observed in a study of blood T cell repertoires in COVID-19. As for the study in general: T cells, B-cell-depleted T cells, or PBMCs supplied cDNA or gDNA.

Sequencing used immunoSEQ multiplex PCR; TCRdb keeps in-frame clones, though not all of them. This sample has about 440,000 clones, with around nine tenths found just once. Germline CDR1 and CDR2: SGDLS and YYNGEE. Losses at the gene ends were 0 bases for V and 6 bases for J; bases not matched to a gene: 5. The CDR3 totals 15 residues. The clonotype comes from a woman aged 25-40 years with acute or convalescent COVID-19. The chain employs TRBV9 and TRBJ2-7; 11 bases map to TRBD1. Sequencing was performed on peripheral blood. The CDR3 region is CASSVEGTGGTEQYF. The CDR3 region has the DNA TGTGCCAGCAGCGTAGAGGGGACAGGGGGGACCGAGCAGTACTTC.